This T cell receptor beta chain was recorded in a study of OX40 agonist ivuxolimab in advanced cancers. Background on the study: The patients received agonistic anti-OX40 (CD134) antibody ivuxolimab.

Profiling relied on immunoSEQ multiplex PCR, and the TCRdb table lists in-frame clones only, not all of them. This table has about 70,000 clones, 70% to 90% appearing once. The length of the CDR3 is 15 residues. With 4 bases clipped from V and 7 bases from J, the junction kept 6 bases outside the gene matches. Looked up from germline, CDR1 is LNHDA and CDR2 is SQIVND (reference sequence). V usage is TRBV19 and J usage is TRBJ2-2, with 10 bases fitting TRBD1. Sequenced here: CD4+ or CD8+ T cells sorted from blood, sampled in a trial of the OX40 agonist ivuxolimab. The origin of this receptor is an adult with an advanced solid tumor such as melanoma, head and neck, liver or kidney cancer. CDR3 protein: CASSSRQGAGGELFF. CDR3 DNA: TGTGCCAGTAGTAGTCGACAGGGGGCCGGCGGGGAGCTGTTTTTT. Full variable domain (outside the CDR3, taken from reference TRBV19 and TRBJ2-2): DGGITQSPKYLFRKEGQNVTLSCEQNLNHDAMYWYRQDPGQGLRLIYYSQIVNDFQKGDIAEGYSVSREKKESFPLTVTSAQKNPTAFYLCASSSRQGAGGELFFGEGSRLTVL.